One sample yielded the 27 T cell receptor beta chains listed below, sequenced in a study of blood T cell repertoires in COVID-19. TCRdb keeps only in-frame clones here, not all; method: immunoSEQ multiplex PCR. The table shows 200,000 to 300,000 clones, with approximately 89% occurring only once. The specimen was peripheral blood. Every receptor here comes from a woman aged 60-75 years who had recovered from COVID-19.

For this clone: Other DNA sequences in this specimen translate into the identical CDR3. The V call is TRBV7-9, the J call TRBJ2-7; D uncertain. V lost 6 bases to trimming and J lost 3 bases, with 9 bases between them. CDR1 and CDR2 from the germline V gene are SEHNR and FQNEAQ (reference sequence). The CDR3 loop spans 12 amino acids. CDR3 coding DNA: TGTGCCAGCAGTCGAACCGGCTACGAGCAGTACTTC. This gives the protein CASSRTGYEQYF.

V is TRBV2 and J is TRBJ2-5, with TRBD1 matching over 7 bases. The CDR3 is 12 residues long. J lost 5 bases, V lost 4 bases, and 1 base had no gene match. The germline V gene has CDR1 SNHLY and CDR2 FYNNEI. CDR3 DNA: TGTGCCAGCAGTGCACAGGGGGAGACCCAGTACTTC. As protein: CASSAQGETQYF.

This chain connects TRBV9 to TRBJ2-7; no clear D gene. Germline CDR1 and CDR2: SGDLS and YYNGEE. The CDR3 is 15 residues long. Between the trimmed V and J ends, which lost 0 bases and 3 bases, there was a span of 13 bases. CDR3 region: CASSVAATENYEQYF. The CDR3 DNA reads as TGTGCCAGCAGCGTAGCTGCGACGGAGAACTACGAGCAGTACTTC.

A single count supports this clone. The chain combines TRBV9 with TRBJ1-4; D unclear. The CDR3 runs to 19 residues. Trimming stripped 4 bases from V and 2 bases from J, with 24 bases between. Germline loops: CDR1 SGDLS, CDR2 YYNGEE. The DNA of the CDR3 is TGTGCCAGCAGCACACCCAGAACAGAACCCTTGTCGACTAATGAAAAACTGTTTTTT. This sequence encodes CASSTPRTEPLSTNEKLFF.

This clone was observed a single time. The rearrangement links TRBV19 to TRBJ2-5; 15 bases are shared with TRBD2. Germline trimming cut 5 bases from V and 5 bases from J; bases unmatched to any gene: 6. CDR1 and CDR2 (germline): LNHDA, SQIVND (reference sequence). The CDR3 has 16 residues. CDR3 sequence: CASSPWTSGGEETQYF. CDR3 DNA: TGTGCCAGTAGTCCATGGACTAGCGGGGGGGAGGAGACCCAGTACTTC.

This rearrangement joins TRBV28 to TRBJ1-5; D gene ambiguous. The V and J ends lost 5 bases and 7 bases respectively, with 24 bases between them. The CDR3 spans 17 residues. CDR1 MDHEN and CDR2 SYDVKM come from the germline V gene. The CDR3 DNA reads as TGTGCCAGCAGTCGCCTCCAGGAGGGCACCGGAGGGCAGCCCCAGCATTTT. Protein: CASSRLQEGTGGQPQHF.

The chain has TRBV2 and TRBJ1-6, with 8 bases lining up with TRBD1. With 5 bases clipped from V and 6 bases from J, the junction kept 6 bases outside the gene matches. The CDR3 loop spans 15 amino acids. Germline V CDR1 and CDR2: SNHLY, FYNNEI. The CDR3: CASSRQGMSNSPLHF. CDR3 nucleotide sequence: TGTGCCAGCAGTCGACAGGGGATGTCTAATTCACCCCTCCACTTT.

This chain joins TRBV7-8 and TRBJ1-4; 7 bases are shared with TRBD1. CDR1 and CDR2 from the germline V gene are SGHVS and FQNEAQ. This CDR3 comprises 14 residues. V dropped 3 bases and J dropped 8; count of bases not matched to a gene: 6. The DNA for the CDR3 is TGTGCCAGCAGCTTCCGGGACAGTAGAGAAAAACTGTTTTTT. Protein: CASSFRDSREKLFF.

The rearrangement links TRBV28 to TRBJ1-6; 8 nucleotides agree with TRBD1. Per the germline V gene, CDR1 is MDHEN and CDR2 is SYDVKM. CDR3 length equals 15 residues. Germline trimming cut 4 bases from V and 3 bases from J; bases unmatched to any gene: 2. In nucleotides, the CDR3 is TGTGCCAGCAGTTCGGGACAGGACTATAATTCACCCCTCCACTTT. Protein product: CASSSGQDYNSPLHF.

Written as DNA, the CDR3 is TGTGCCAGCAGTATAGCTCTCTATGGCTACACCTTC. Translating gives CASSIALYGYTF. The V gene is TRBV28, the J gene TRBJ1-2; D unresolved. The germline CDR1 and CDR2 sequences are MDHEN and SYDVKM. The CDR3 is 12 amino acids. V was pared by 5 bases and J by 4 bases, with 8 bases between.

This chain joins TRBV19 and TRBJ2-3; 8 positions agree with TRBD1. CDR1 LNHDA and CDR2 SQIVND come from the germline V gene (reference sequence). The trim removed 6 bases at V and 7 bases at J, leaving 9 bases unmatched. The CDR3 spans 14 residues. The CDR3 loop is CASRLGQGEYTQYF. The CDR3 coding sequence is TGTGCCAGTAGATTAGGACAGGGAGAGTATACGCAGTATTTT.

The chain links TRBV4-2 to TRBJ2-3, with 10 bases aligning to TRBD1. This CDR3 region has 15 residues. V lost 4 bases and J lost 5; bases outside the gene matches: 6. CDR1 and CDR2 (germline): LGHNA, YNFKEQ. CDR3 bases: TGTGCCAGCAGCCTGACAGGGGGCGGGAAAGATACGCAGTATTTT. Protein product: CASSLTGGGKDTQYF.

This clone has just one count. This rearrangement joins TRBV25-1 to TRBJ1-1; D is possibly TRBD1 (5 bases). Trimming took off 6 bases at V and 0 bases at J, with 23 bases between the two ends. The CDR3 is 18 amino acids. Germline CDR1 is MGHDK and CDR2 is SYGVNS. The DNA of the CDR3 is TGTGCCAGCAGCGCGCCTGAGGGACGGGGGAAAGTGAACACTGAAGCTTTCTTT. Protein product: CASSAPEGRGKVNTEAFF.

This chain connects TRBV7-2 to TRBJ1-6; no clear D gene. The ends were cut back, 5 bases at V and 2 bases at J, with 13 bases in the middle. Germline lookup yields CDR1 SGHTA and CDR2 FQGNSA. The CDR3 sequence is 16 residues long. The CDR3 region has the DNA TGTGCCAGCAGCCTCTCCCTAACAGCCTATAATTCACCCCTCCACTTT. Encoded protein: CASSLSLTAYNSPLHF.

This chain joins TRBV19 and TRBJ2-1; 10 bases fit TRBD1. V shed 5 bases, J shed 13 bases, and the junction held 8 bases outside the gene matches. Germline-derived CDR1 and CDR2 are LNHDA and SQIVND (reference sequence). This CDR3 region has 13 residues. This chain's CDR3 is CASSPRDRGPQFF. CDR3 DNA: TGTGCCAGTAGTCCAAGGGACAGGGGTCCCCAGTTCTTC.

This chain links TRBV6-1 with TRBJ2-2; D call uncertain. The ends were cut back, 0 bases at V and 0 bases at J, with 8 bases in the middle. Germline values: CDR1 MNHNS, CDR2 SASEGT. The CDR3 runs 16 residues. Written as DNA, the CDR3 is TGTGCCAGCAGTGAAGCTCACCTAACGAACACCGGGGAGCTGTTTTTT. Its translation: CASSEAHLTNTGELFF.

This chain links TRBV2 with TRBJ2-2, with no clear D. The CDR3 has 13 residues. Trimming left V 4 bases short and J 8 bases short, with 11 bases between. Germline lookup yields CDR1 SNHLY and CDR2 FYNNEI. Here the CDR3 reads CASSARTWGELFF. As DNA, the CDR3 is TGTGCCAGCAGTGCAAGAACTTGGGGGGAGCTGTTTTTT.

Here the CDR3 reads CASSSDPGQNTGELFF. The CDR3 DNA sequence: TGCGCCAGCAGCTCCGACCCGGGACAAAACACCGGGGAGCTGTTTTTT. The chain employs TRBV5-1 and TRBJ2-2; D is perhaps TRBD1 (6 bases). The CDR3 has 16 residues. Germline V gives CDR1 SGHRS, CDR2 YFSETQ. V was cut by 3 bases and J by 2 bases, with 14 bases left in between.

This chain joins TRBV11-3 and TRBJ2-2, with 8 bases aligning to TRBD2. With V trimmed by 5 bases and J by 2 bases, 7 bases remained unmatched. CDR1 is SGHNT and CDR2 is YENEEA in the germline V gene. This CDR3 is built from 16 residues. This CDR3 is CASSREGTLNTGELFF. The CDR3 DNA is TGTGCCAGCAGCCGGGAGGGGACCCTCAACACCGGGGAGCTGTTTTTT.

The chain couples TRBV5-8 to TRBJ1-1, with a tentative D call TRBD1 (5 bases). CDR1 and CDR2 (germline): SGHTS, YDEGEE. The CDR3 is 14 amino acids. The V end lost 4 bases, the J end lost 2 bases, and 12 bases lay between the germline ends. CDR3 in amino acids: CASSPRQRNTEAFF. The CDR3 DNA reads TGTGCCAGCAGCCCCCGACAGCGAAACACTGAAGCTTTCTTT.

The chain combines TRBV5-4 with TRBJ1-2; 8 nucleotides agree with TRBD1. The CDR3 loop spans 15 amino acids. J lost 6 bases, V lost 0 bases, and 7 bases had no gene match. Germline CDR1 and CDR2: SGHNT and YYREEE (reference sequence). For the CDR3, the DNA is TGTGCCAGCAGCTTGGCGGGGGACAGGAGTGATGGCTACACCTTC. It translates to CASSLAGDRSDGYTF.

The chain couples TRBV7-9 to TRBJ2-1; 7 bases match TRBD1. CDR1 is SEHNR, CDR2 FQNEAQ, per germline (reference sequence). V was clipped by 11 bases and J by 9 bases; unmatched bases: 13. The CDR3 extends over 13 amino acids. CDR3 bases: TGTGCCGGAACTCGCGACCGGGACAGTGAGCAGTTCTTC. Encoded protein: CAGTRDRDSEQFF.

The chain employs TRBV19 and TRBJ2-1; TRBD1 is a possible D gene (6 bases). The germline V gene encodes CDR1 LNHDA and CDR2 SQIVND (reference sequence). The CDR3 is made up of 15 amino acids. V was cut by 6 bases and J by 3 bases, with 15 bases left in between. The CDR3 bases are TGTGCCAGTAGCACCGGGACACTGTACTACAATGAGCAGTTCTTC. As protein: CASSTGTLYYNEQFF.

The genes are TRBV29-1 and TRBJ2-1; D is possibly TRBD2 (6 bases). V lost 5 bases, J lost 0 bases, and 8 bases lay in between. The CDR3 is made up of 13 amino acids. CDR1 and CDR2 from the germline V gene are SQVTM and ANQGSEA. This CDR3 reads CSVRESSYNEQFF. In DNA, the CDR3 is TGCAGCGTTCGGGAGAGCTCCTACAATGAGCAGTTCTTC.

This sequence joins TRBV27 and TRBJ1-6, with 9 bases aligning to TRBD1. In germline, CDR1 is MNHEY, CDR2 SMNVEV (reference sequence). J gave up 9 bases and V 6 bases, and 9 bases lay outside the gene matches. There are 15 residues in the CDR3. The CDR3 sequence is CASSATQGAFSPLHF. The DNA of the CDR3 is TGTGCCAGCAGCGCCACACAGGGGGCCTTTTCACCCCTCCACTTT.

This sequence joins TRBV5-8 and TRBJ2-5; TRBD2 is a possible D gene (6 bases). The CDR3 totals 17 residues. With 0 bases removed from V and 2 bases from J, the gap between germline ends came to 17 bases. Germline V lookup: CDR1 SGHTS, CDR2 YDEGEE. The CDR3, as DNA: TGTGCCAGCAGCTTGGCCATCGGCGGGGTTCGTCAAGAGACCCAGTACTTC. Residues: CASSLAIGGVRQETQYF.

The chain has TRBV29-1 and TRBJ2-6, with 9 positions matching TRBD1. This CDR3 contains 16 residues. Germline values: CDR1 SQVTM, CDR2 ANQGSEA. J gave up 4 bases and V 4 bases, and 8 bases lay outside the gene matches. The CDR3 DNA sequence: TGCAGCGTTGCGCAGACAGGGGGTGTAGGGGCCAACGTCCTGACTTTC. Amino acids: CSVAQTGGVGANVLTF.